This paragraph covers one T cell receptor (beta chain) sequence. Its antigen is still unknown. This may stem from a read error, because a much larger clone lies one nucleotide away. The data derive from a study of T cell repertoires in cytomegalovirus infection. Study overall: As its CMV epitopes, the study selected recently identified HLA-C-restricted and well-studied HLA-B-restricted targets. CMV infection and matching HLA type were both indicated by public TCR beta signatures. General study results and limits: There were carriers of CMV plus the relevant HLA, and cumulative public TCR beta family frequency identified them. Within the response measured ex vivo, HLA-C-restricted CMV-specific TCR beta clonotypes were dominant.

TCRdb re-analysed the reads in MiXCR, keeping a single row per CDR3 protein. Seen here are about 770,000 distinct CDR3 sequences, just under 30% observed once, and the top ten hold 10% to 15%. Trimming removed 5 bases at V and 4 bases at J, with 17 bases between. The CDR3 consists of 15 residues. Germline V gene lookup returns CDR1 SGHTA and CDR2 FQGTGA. The rearrangement links TRBV7-3 to TRBJ2-5; D is unclear. The sequencing here drew on cultured CD8+ T cells from PBMCs, taken from culture after CMV antigen stimulation. The clonotype was recovered from a human donor in good health (CMV status not recorded). Some clones in this sample may be carry-over from other donors' samples. CDR3 nucleotide sequence: TGTGCCAGCAGCCCAGGATTAGGGCGCGTAGAGACCCAGTACTTC. It translates to CASSPGLGRVETQYF.